Each of the 21 T cell receptor beta chains below was sequenced from the same sample in a study of blood T cell repertoires in COVID-19. Data came from immunoSEQ multiplex PCR; TCRdb stores just in-frame clones and leaves some out. The sample includes 120,000 or so clones, around two thirds seen only once; the top ten take approximately 2.3%. Sample: peripheral blood. The receptors derive from a woman in her seventies with acute or convalescent COVID-19.

The chain links TRBV28 to TRBJ1-5, with 7 nucleotides matching TRBD1. This CDR3 is 15 amino acids long. Germline V gene data show CDR1 as MDHEN and CDR2 as SYDVKM. V gave up 7 bases and J gave up 3 bases; unmatched junction bases: 9. CDR3: CASTLGDRDNQPQHF. DNA for the CDR3: TGTGCCAGCACCTTAGGAGACAGGGACAATCAGCCCCAGCATTTT. Full variable domain (outside the CDR3, taken from reference TRBV28 and TRBJ1-5): DVKVTQSSRYLVKRTGEKVFLECVQDMDHENMFWYRQDPGLGLRLIYFSYDVKMKEKGDIPEGYSVSREKKERFSLILESASTNQTSMYLCASTLGDRDNQPQHFGDGTRLSIL.

This rearrangement joins TRBV7-9 to TRBJ2-1, with 9 bases aligning to TRBD2. V lost 2 bases, J lost 4 bases, and 6 bases stayed unmatched. Germline-derived CDR1 and CDR2 are SEHNR and FQNEAQ (reference sequence). This CDR3 has 16 amino acids. CDR3 sequence (DNA): TGTGCCAGCAGCTTACTAGCGGGGAATCTATACAATGAGCAGTTCTTC. As protein: CASSLLAGNLYNEQFF.

This sequence joins TRBV7-9 and TRBJ2-2; 8 bases fit TRBD2. CDR3 size: 15 residues. Losses at the gene ends were 4 bases for V and 4 bases for J; bases not matched to a gene: 5. Germline V gives CDR1 SEHNR, CDR2 FQNEAQ (reference sequence). Here the CDR3 DNA reads TGTGCCAGCAGCTCCAGCAGCGGGAGCACCGGGGAGCTGTTTTTT. Its translation: CASSSSSGSTGELFF.

This rearrangement joins TRBV28 to TRBJ1-6; 7 bases are shared with TRBD1. From germline, CDR1 is MDHEN and CDR2 SYDVKM. The ends lost 6 bases at V and 7 bases at J; junction bases unmatched: 6. There are 14 residues in the CDR3. CDR3: CASRNGDSNSPLHF. For the CDR3, the DNA is TGTGCCAGCAGAAACGGGGACAGCAATTCACCCCTCCACTTT.

The sample holds a few counts of this clone. This sequence joins TRBV10-3 and TRBJ1-1, with 11 nucleotides matching TRBD1. J was trimmed by 5 bases and V by 0 bases; bases with no gene match: 5. In germline, CDR1 is ENHRY, CDR2 SYGVKD. The CDR3 spans 16 residues. CDR3 nucleotide sequence: TGTGCCATCAGTGAGTCTGGACAGGGGGCGAAGACTGAAGCTTTCTTT. Translating it yields CAISESGQGAKTEAFF.

CDR3 bases: TGTGCCAGCTCACCGGGACAGGATTCACCCCTCCACTTT. Translation: CASSPGQDSPLHF. The chain is built from TRBV18 and TRBJ1-6, with 8 bases that match TRBD1. Germline CDR1 is KGHSH and CDR2 is LQKENI. This CDR3 contains 13 residues. The ends lost 3 bases at V and 8 bases at J; junction bases unmatched: 0.

The chain uses TRBV9 and TRBJ2-2; a weak D match, TRBD1 (5 bases). Trimming removed 4 bases at V and 0 bases at J, with 19 bases between. This CDR3 is 18 amino acids long. Germline-derived CDR1 and CDR2 are SGDLS and YYNGEE. The CDR3 loop is CASSPHQGASANTGELFF. The CDR3 DNA reads TGTGCCAGCAGCCCCCACCAAGGGGCCAGCGCGAACACCGGGGAGCTGTTTTTT.

This clone is a singleton in its sample. The chain carries TRBV3-1 (or the pseudogene TRBV3-2) and TRBJ1-5, with D perhaps TRBD1 (6 bases). V lost 3 bases and J 4 bases, leaving 13 bases between the germline ends. CDR1 is LGHDT, CDR2 YNNKEL, per germline (reference sequence). The CDR3 spans 15 residues. The CDR3 here is CASSHLSGANQPQHF. The DNA for the CDR3 is TGTGCCAGCAGCCATCTTTCAGGGGCTAATCAGCCCCAGCATTTT.

The sample holds one count of this clone. The chain joins TRBV4-1 to TRBJ2-7; 10 nucleotides match TRBD1. Germline values: CDR1 MGHRA, CDR2 YSYEKL. This CDR3 is 16 amino acids long. V trimming: 4 bases; J trimming: 5 bases; junction bases outside the gene matches: 11. The chain's CDR3 is CASSLTGGPSFDEQYF. CDR3 DNA: TGCGCCAGCAGCCTGACAGGGGGCCCGAGCTTTGACGAGCAGTACTTC.

The chain recombines TRBV27 with TRBJ2-3; tentative D call: TRBD2 (5 bases). This CDR3 is built from 14 residues. Per germline, CDR1 MNHEY and CDR2 SMNVEV (reference sequence). V was shortened by 5 bases and J by 2 bases, with 11 bases between the two germline ends. The CDR3 here is CASSPLDFTDTQYF. CDR3 coding DNA: TGTGCCAGCAGTCCCCTGGACTTCACAGATACGCAGTATTTT.

The chain uses TRBV2 and TRBJ1-1, with a weak D call TRBD1 (6 bases). The germline V gene has CDR1 SNHLY and CDR2 FYNNEI. The V end was cut by 6 bases, the J end by 0 bases, with 11 bases between. The CDR3 spans 14 residues. The CDR3 spells CASRGAEMNTEAFF. CDR3 nucleotides: TGTGCCAGCAGGGGGGCAGAAATGAACACTGAAGCTTTCTTT. Variable domain in full (rest from reference TRBV2 and TRBJ1-1): EPEVTQTPSHQVTQMGQEVILRCVPISNHLYFYWYRQILGQKVEFLVSFYNNEISEKSEIFDDQFSVERPDGSNFTLKIRSTKLEDSAMYFCASRGAEMNTEAFFGQGTRLTVV.

This clone was observed once. The chain links TRBV19 to TRBJ1-5, with D possibly being TRBD1 (5 bases). Deletions cut 3 bases from V and 3 bases from J, with 12 bases between. There are 15 residues in the CDR3. Germline values: CDR1 LNHDA, CDR2 SQIVND (reference sequence). The CDR3 sequence is CASSIAGYDNQPQHF. The DNA for the CDR3 is TGTGCCAGTAGTATTGCAGGGTACGACAATCAGCCCCAGCATTTT.

The J gene is TRBJ2-7, the V gene TRBV3-1 (or the pseudogene TRBV3-2); 7 bases line up with TRBD1. Germline CDR1 LGHDT, CDR2 YNNKEL (reference sequence). The trim removed 4 bases at V and 6 bases at J, leaving 9 bases unmatched. The CDR3 spans 14 residues. CDR3 loop: CASSLRDSLSEQYF. In nucleotides, the CDR3 is TGTGCCAGCAGCCTCCGGGACAGCCTCTCCGAGCAGTACTTC.

The chain couples TRBV3-1 (or the pseudogene TRBV3-2) to TRBJ1-4; D is perhaps TRBD1 (6 bases). The CDR3 is 14 residues long. V was shortened by 8 bases and J by 3 bases, with 13 bases between the two germline ends. The germline CDR1 and CDR2 sequences are LGHDT and YNNKEL (reference sequence). The CDR3 reads CASPQDSSNEKLFF. In nucleotides, the CDR3 is TGTGCCAGCCCCCAGGACAGTTCTAATGAAAAACTGTTTTTT.

The rearrangement links TRBV6-4 to TRBJ2-2; 8 positions agree with TRBD1. In germline, CDR1 is MRHNA, CDR2 SNTAGT. The J segment lost 1 base and the V segment lost 5 bases, leaving 9 bases of the junction unmatched. The CDR3 length is 17 residues. The CDR3 sequence: CASSKHGGQVNTGELFF. The CDR3 nucleotides are TGTGCCAGCAGTAAACATGGGGGACAGGTGAACACCGGGGAGCTGTTTTTT.

The J gene is TRBJ2-7, the V gene TRBV11-2, with 8 bases that match TRBD1. The V and J ends lost 5 bases and 6 bases, in that order; junction bases with no gene match: 12. The CDR3 is made up of 15 amino acids. Germline assignment: CDR1 SGHAT and CDR2 FQNNGV. CDR3: CASSQYPGQDIEQYF. CDR3 coding DNA: TGTGCCAGCAGCCAATACCCGGGACAGGATATCGAGCAGTACTTC.

The chain joins TRBV29-1 to TRBJ1-2, with D tentatively TRBD1 (5 bases). The CDR3 contains 14 residues. Germline CDR1 and CDR2: SQVTM and ANQGSEA. V was cut by 3 bases and J by 2 bases, with 13 bases left in between. The CDR3 bases are TGCAGCGTTGATGGGGCCGGACAAAACTATGGCTACACCTTC. Protein: CSVDGAGQNYGYTF.

V gene TRBV6-5 combines with J gene TRBJ1-3, with TRBD1 matching 7 bases. V trimming: 8 bases; J trimming: 8 bases; junction bases outside the gene matches: 9. CDR3 size: 13 residues. Germline-derived CDR1 and CDR2 are MNHEY and SVGAGI. The CDR3 bases are TGTGCCAGCGACAGGGCCCCAGTAGACACCATATATTTT. Its protein is CASDRAPVDTIYF.

The genes are TRBV6-2 or TRBV6-3 and TRBJ2-7, with 7 bases lining up with TRBD1. The CDR3 spans 14 residues. Unmatched junction bases numbered 7, after V lost 6 bases and J lost 2 bases. In germline, CDR1 is MNHEY, CDR2 SVGEGT. The CDR3 DNA sequence: TGTGCCAGCAGCTTACTGGGGACAGCCTACGAGCAGTACTTC. This sequence encodes CASSLLGTAYEQYF.

The chain couples TRBV4-3 to TRBJ2-2; 7 positions match TRBD2. V lost 0 bases to trimming and J lost 5 bases; unmatched junction nucleotides: 9. CDR1 LGHNA and CDR2 YSLEER come from the germline V gene. The CDR3 covers 17 residues. CDR3 nucleotide sequence: TGCGCCAGCAGCCAAGAATTGGCGGGGGATGGTACCGGGGAGCTGTTTTTT. The encoded protein is CASSQELAGDGTGELFF.

The table lists this clone with a count of one. This sequence joins TRBV6-5 and TRBJ2-1; D might be TRBD2 (6 bases). Germline V lookup: CDR1 MNHEY, CDR2 SVGAGI. There are 12 residues in the CDR3. The V end lost 7 bases, the J end lost 4 bases, and 8 bases lay between the germline ends. CDR3 DNA sequence: TGTGCCAGCACCGGGGGATACAATGAGCAGTTCTTC. Protein product: CASTGGYNEQFF.